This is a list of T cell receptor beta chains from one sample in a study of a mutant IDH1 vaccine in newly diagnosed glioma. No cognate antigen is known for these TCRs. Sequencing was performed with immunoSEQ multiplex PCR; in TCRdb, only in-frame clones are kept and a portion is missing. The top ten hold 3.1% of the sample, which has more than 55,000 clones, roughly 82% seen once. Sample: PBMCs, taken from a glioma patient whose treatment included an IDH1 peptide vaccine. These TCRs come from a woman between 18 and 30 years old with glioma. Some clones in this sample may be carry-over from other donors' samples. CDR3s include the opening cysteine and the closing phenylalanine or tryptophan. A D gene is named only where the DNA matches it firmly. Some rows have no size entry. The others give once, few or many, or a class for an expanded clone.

DNA: TGCGCCAGCAGCCCGGACAGGGGGAACTATGGCTACACCTTC
CDR3: CASSPDRGNYGYTF
size: .
D: TRBD1
J: TRBJ1-2
V: TRBV5-1

DNA: TGTGCCAGCAGCCCGTCGGGCGGGGCGAGTAGCACAGATACGCAGTATTTT
CDR3: CASSPSGGASSTDTQYF
size: .
D: .
J: TRBJ2-3
V: TRBV7-8

DNA: TGTGCCAGCAGCTGTGGGAGAAAACTGTTTTTT
CDR3: CASSCGRKLFF
size: .
D: .
J: TRBJ1-4
V: TRBV12-1

DNA: TGCGCCAGCAGTTCGTCGGAGGGGGATACGCAGTATTTT
CDR3: CASSSSEGDTQYF
size: .
D: .
J: TRBJ2-3
V: TRBV4-1

DNA: TGCGCCAGCAGCTTGGATGGACAGGCCTACGAGCAGTACTTC
CDR3: CASSLDGQAYEQYF
size: few
D: TRBD1
J: TRBJ2-7
V: TRBV5-1

DNA: TGTGCCTGGTCTCGCCAAGAGACCCAGTACTTC
CDR3: CAWSRQETQYF
size: .
D: .
J: TRBJ2-5
V: TRBV30

DNA: TGTGCCTGGAGGCCACTCGGGGCCGGGGAGCTGTTTTTT
CDR3: CAWRPLGAGELFF
size: once
D: .
J: TRBJ2-2
V: TRBV30

DNA: TGCGCCAGCAGCCCGGGACAGGGAGTCTCACCCCTCCACTTT
CDR3: CASSPGQGVSPLHF
size: .
D: TRBD1
J: TRBJ1-6
V: TRBV4-1

DNA: TGTGCCAGTAGAGAGGACAGGGAAGGTCAGCCCCAGCATTTT
CDR3: CASREDREGQPQHF
size: .
D: TRBD1
J: TRBJ1-5
V: TRBV19

DNA: TGCGCCAGCAGCTTGGGGGGTGTTAGCGGGTACAACAATGAGCAGTTCTTC
CDR3: CASSLGGVSGYNNEQFF
size: .
D: TRBD2
J: TRBJ2-1
V: TRBV5-1

DNA: TGTGCCACCAGCAGAGACTCAAACTCTGGGGCCAACGTCCTGACTTTC
CDR3: CATSRDSNSGANVLTF
size: .
D: .
J: TRBJ2-6
V: TRBV15

DNA: TGCAGCGTTGGCCACTCTGGAAACACCATATATTTT
CDR3: CSVGHSGNTIYF
size: .
D: .
J: TRBJ1-3
V: TRBV29-1

DNA: TGTGCCAGCAGTGAAAGAGGCAGGGTATTTGGAAACACCATATATTTT
CDR3: CASSERGRVFGNTIYF
size: .
D: .
J: TRBJ1-3
V: TRBV6-1

DNA: TGTGCCAGCCCGAATCCCGGGACGTTTAACTATGGCTACACCTTC
CDR3: CASPNPGTFNYGYTF
size: .
D: .
J: TRBJ1-2
V: TRBV6-7

DNA: TGTGCCAGCAGCCCGAGGACTAGCGTAGTCCCCGGGGAGCTGTTTTTT
CDR3: CASSPRTSVVPGELFF
size: .
D: TRBD2
J: TRBJ2-2
V: TRBV14

DNA: TGTGCCAGCAGCTGGGACTGGGGGGTCACCTTC
CDR3: CASSWDWGVTF
size: .
D: .
J: TRBJ1-2
V: TRBV11-2

DNA: TGTGCCAGCAGCCTCAGCGGGAGGGCCGGTTACGAGCAGTACTTC
CDR3: CASSLSGRAGYEQYF
size: .
D: TRBD2
J: TRBJ2-7
V: TRBV9